Listed below are T cell receptor beta chains from one sample, sequenced in a study of cytomegalovirus exposure and HLA in healthy donors. Assay: immunoSEQ multiplex PCR; the TCRdb copy retains only in-frame clones and omits some. The sample consists of around 130,000 clones, more than 60% of them appearing once. Sequencing was performed on PBMCs. These receptors were taken from a middle-aged woman in good health and CMV-seropositive. Each CDR3 is given with its conserved first and last residue. The D gene is left open where the match is weak. Part of the rows lack a size; the others show once, few, many or a class for expanded clones.

D gene,CDR3 length,V gene,J gene,clone size,CDR3 protein,CDR3 DNA
NA,15,TRBV6-5,TRBJ1-2,NA,CASSALPTGIYGYTF,TGTGCCAGCTCCGCCCTACCAACAGGGATCTATGGCTACACCTTC
NA,14,TRBV10-3,TRBJ1-2,NA,CAISESWGDYGYTF,TGTGCCATCAGTGAGTCGTGGGGGGACTATGGCTACACCTTC
TRBD1,14,TRBV7-8,TRBJ1-5,NA,CASSLRQGNQPQHF,TGTGCCAGCAGCTTAAGACAGGGGAATCAGCCCCAGCATTTT
NA,13,TRBV6-5,TRBJ1-1,NA,CASSYSFLTEAFF,TGTGCCAGCAGTTACTCCTTTCTCACTGAAGCTTTCTTT
NA,12,TRBV29-1,TRBJ2-3,NA,CSVVTERDTQYF,TGCAGCGTTGTTACGGAGCGGGATACGCAGTATTTT
NA,14,TRBV4-1,TRBJ1-1,NA,CASSQEMGITEAFF,TGCGCCAGCAGCCAAGAGATGGGCATCACTGAAGCTTTCTTT
TRBD2,15,TRBV7-2,TRBJ2-7,NA,CASSLGGGRSYEQYF,TGTGCCAGCAGCTTAGGCGGGGGAAGGTCCTACGAGCAGTACTTC
NA,16,TRBV19,TRBJ2-2,NA,CASRSRQSGDTGELFF,TGTGCCAGTAGATCAAGACAGTCGGGGGACACCGGGGAGCTGTTTTTT
NA,13,TRBV18,TRBJ1-1,NA,CASSRQENTEAFF,TGTGCCAGCTCAAGGCAGGAGAACACTGAAGCTTTCTTT
NA,15,TRBV5-4,TRBJ2-7,NA,CASSLAGVGTYEQYF,TGTGCCAGCAGCTTGGCCGGGGTTGGAACCTACGAGCAGTACTTC
NA,13,TRBV28,TRBJ1-2,NA,CASSPGGAYGYTF,TGTGCCAGCAGCCCCGGGGGAGCCTATGGCTACACCTTC
TRBD1,16,TRBV6-6,TRBJ1-5,NA,CASSSRTGTSNQPQHF,TGTGCCAGCAGTTCCCGGACAGGGACTAGCAATCAGCCCCAGCATTTT
TRBD2,15,TRBV11-2,TRBJ2-7,NA,CASSPRRLAGYEQYF,TGTGCCAGCAGCCCTAGGAGACTAGCGGGATACGAGCAGTACTTC
TRBD2,21,TRBV28,TRBJ2-2,NA,CASMEQTTGLLAGVGTGELFF,TGTGCCAGCATGGAGCAAACCACAGGACTACTAGCGGGAGTTGGGACCGGGGAGCTGTTTTTT
NA,17,TRBV10-2,TRBJ2-7,NA,CASSETRLVEVPYEQYF,TGCGCCAGCAGTGAGACCCGACTAGTGGAGGTTCCCTACGAGCAGTACTTC
TRBD1,14,TRBV6-6,TRBJ2-4,NA,CASRDTGAENIQYF,TGTGCCAGCAGGGACACAGGGGCGGAAAACATTCAGTACTTC
TRBD1,14,TRBV11-1,TRBJ1-2,NA,CASSYGTGNGGYTF,TGTGCCAGCAGCTACGGGACAGGCAACGGTGGCTACACCTTC
NA,14,TRBV4-2,TRBJ2-2,medium-sized,CASSPRGDTGELFF,TGTGCCAGCAGCCCGCGCGGGGACACCGGGGAGCTGTTTTTT
NA,13,TRBV28,TRBJ2-6,NA,CASSTPWANVLTF,TGTGCCAGCAGTACACCCTGGGCCAACGTCCTGACTTTC
NA,14,TRBV9,TRBJ1-1,NA,CASSGQSHNTEAFF,TGTGCCAGCAGTGGACAGTCCCATAACACTGAAGCTTTCTTT
NA,13,TRBV29-1,TRBJ2-3,NA,CSVVGSVADTQYF,TGCAGCGTCGTCGGTTCGGTAGCAGATACGCAGTATTTT
NA,14,TRBV5-1,TRBJ1-4,NA,CASSLAGTNEKLFF,TGCGCCAGCAGCTTGGCAGGAACTAATGAAAAACTGTTTTTT
NA,14,TRBV19,TRBJ1-1,once,CASKETARGTEAFF,TGTGCCAGTAAGGAGACTGCGCGGGGAACTGAAGCTTTCTTT
NA,11,TRBV13,TRBJ2-3,NA,CASSSADTQYF,TGTGCCAGCAGCTCCGCAGATACGCAGTATTTT
NA,13,TRBV6-4,TRBJ1-1,NA,CASSVTKNTEAFF,TGTGCCAGCAGTGTCACTAAGAACACTGAAGCTTTCTTT
TRBD1,14,TRBV6-5,TRBJ1-1,few,CASSYSAGGTEAFF,TGTGCCAGCAGTTACTCGGCAGGGGGGACTGAAGCTTTCTTT
NA,16,TRBV5-1,TRBJ2-7,NA,CASSLATGTISYEQYF,TGCGCCAGCAGCTTGGCCACGGGGACAATCTCCTACGAGCAGTACTTC
TRBD1,14,TRBV9,TRBJ1-1,NA,CASSRQGLETEAFF,TGTGCCAGCAGCAGACAGGGCTTAGAAACTGAAGCTTTCTTT
NA,17,TRBV15,TRBJ1-4,NA,CATSRDLLTGINEKLFF,TGTGCCACCAGCAGAGACCTCTTGACAGGCATTAATGAAAAACTGTTTTTT
NA,17,TRBV6-1,TRBJ1-4,NA,CASSDFRGLMHDEKLFF,TGTGCCAGCAGTGATTTTCGGGGATTGATGCATGATGAAAAACTGTTTTTT
NA,17,TRBV5-1,TRBJ1-4,NA,CASSFGGRSSISEKLFF,TGCGCCAGCAGCTTCGGGGGGCGAAGTAGTATTAGTGAAAAACTGTTTTTT
NA,12,TRBV19,TRBJ2-2,NA,CASSAAGGELFF,TGTGCCAGTAGTGCCGCAGGAGGGGAGCTGTTTTTT
TRBD2,15,TRBV19,TRBJ2-7,NA,CASSIYAGEAYEQYF,TGTGCCAGTAGTATATACGCGGGAGAGGCCTACGAGCAGTACTTC
TRBD1,14,TRBV18,TRBJ2-3,NA,CASSRGQLTDTQYF,TGTGCCAGCTCACGGGGACAGCTCACAGATACGCAGTATTTT
TRBD1,20,TRBV6-1,TRBJ2-1,NA,CASSEPRLSTGGGSGNEQFF,TGTGCCAGCAGTGAACCTCGCTTGTCCACAGGGGGCGGATCGGGCAATGAGCAGTTCTTC
TRBD1,17,TRBV5-1,TRBJ1-1,NA,CASSLVRTGPPNTEAFF,TGCGCCAGCAGCTTGGTGAGGACAGGGCCACCGAACACTGAAGCTTTCTTT
NA,13,TRBV9,TRBJ1-2,NA,CASSVGGDYGYTF,TGTGCCAGCAGCGTAGGGGGAGACTATGGCTACACCTTC
NA,15,TRBV9,TRBJ2-7,NA,CASSVGHPSSYEQYF,TGTGCCAGCAGCGTAGGACATCCATCCTCCTACGAGCAGTACTTC
NA,12,TRBV29-1,TRBJ1-5,NA,CSVGEGHQPQHF,TGCAGCGTTGGGGAGGGGCATCAGCCCCAGCATTTT
NA,12,TRBV6-6,TRBJ2-7,NA,CASSEGIYEQYF,TGTGCCAGCAGTGAGGGAATTTACGAGCAGTACTTC
NA,14,TRBV19,TRBJ2-5,NA,CASSNGQIRGTQYF,TGTGCCAGTAGTAATGGACAGATCCGGGGGACCCAGTACTTC
NA,15,TRBV18,TRBJ1-6,NA,CASSPKRTHNSPLHF,TGTGCCAGCTCACCGAAGCGAACCCATAATTCACCCCTCCACTTT
TRBD2,16,TRBV13,TRBJ2-5,NA,CASSQSSGRAEETQYF,TGTGCCAGCAGCCAGTCTAGCGGGAGGGCCGAAGAGACCCAGTACTTC
TRBD1,11,TRBV20-1,TRBJ1-2,NA,CRADRARGYTF,TGCAGGGCTGACAGGGCGCGTGGCTACACCTTC
NA,13,TRBV4-2,TRBJ2-7,few,CASSLDKAYEQYF,TGTGCCAGCAGCCTCGACAAAGCCTACGAGCAGTACTTC
NA,15,TRBV18,TRBJ1-2,NA,CASSPQTSSNYGYTF,TGTGCCAGCTCACCACAAACATCAAGTAACTATGGCTACACCTTC
NA,13,TRBV2,TRBJ2-5,NA,CASSETGVWAQYF,TGTGCCAGCAGTGAAACGGGGGTATGGGCCCAGTACTTC
TRBD1,17,TRBV6-4,TRBJ2-7,NA,CASSDPAGGTGGAEQYF,TGTGCCAGCAGTGACCCTGCAGGTGGGACAGGGGGCGCCGAGCAGTACTTC
NA,14,TRBV5-5,TRBJ1-4,NA,CASSFERLNEKLFF,TGTGCCAGCAGCTTCGAAAGACTTAATGAAAAACTGTTTTTT
NA,14,TRBV2,TRBJ1-2,NA,CASSPIETNYGYTF,TGTGCCAGCAGTCCCATAGAAACTAACTATGGCTACACCTTC
NA,15,TRBV6-1,TRBJ1-1,NA,CASGEFVGGGTEAFF,TGTGCCAGCGGGGAGTTCGTTGGCGGGGGCACTGAAGCTTTCTTT
TRBD2,14,TRBV6-1,TRBJ2-1,NA,CASSRTSDYNEQFF,TGTGCCAGCAGCCGGACTAGCGATTACAATGAGCAGTTCTTC
TRBD2,15,TRBV11-3,TRBJ2-6,NA,CASSKTSGSSNVLTF,TGTGCCAGCAGCAAAACTAGCGGGAGTTCCAACGTCCTGACTTTC
TRBD1,16,TRBV5-4,TRBJ1-4,NA,CASSYAGTAINEKLFF,TGTGCCAGCAGCTACGCCGGGACAGCAATTAATGAAAAACTGTTTTTT